This T cell receptor (beta chain) appears in the sequencing data of a study of T cells expressing NK-cell markers. Germline-derived CDR1 and CDR2 are SGHTA and FQGTGA. The CDR3 length is 15 residues. TCRdb re-called the 5' RACE reads, yielding one record per CDR3 amino acid sequence without DNA. This specimen shows 150,000 to 200,000 distinct CDR3 sequences; the ten leading clones hold 20%. The sample consisted of blood T cells: a sorted CD56 or NKG2C T cell subset, CD4+ or CD8+ T cells, or bulk PBMC T cells (not recorded which). The TCR comes from a man between 18 and 69 years old in good health. The chain recombines TRBV7-3 with TRBJ1-6; checking the TCRdb D call of TRBD1 is not possible without DNA. The CDR3: CASSPGPGQGSPLHF.